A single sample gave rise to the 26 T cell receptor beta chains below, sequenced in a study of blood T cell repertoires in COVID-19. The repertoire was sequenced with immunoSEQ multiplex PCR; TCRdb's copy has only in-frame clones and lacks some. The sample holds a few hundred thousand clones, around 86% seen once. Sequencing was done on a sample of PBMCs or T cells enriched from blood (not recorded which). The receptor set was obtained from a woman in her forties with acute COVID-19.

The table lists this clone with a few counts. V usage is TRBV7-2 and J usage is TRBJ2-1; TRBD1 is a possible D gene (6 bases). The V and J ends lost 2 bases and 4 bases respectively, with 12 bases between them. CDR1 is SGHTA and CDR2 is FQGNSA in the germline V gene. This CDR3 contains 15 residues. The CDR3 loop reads CASSLRQEIYNEQFF. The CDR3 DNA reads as TGTGCCAGCAGCTTAAGACAGGAGATATACAATGAGCAGTTCTTC.

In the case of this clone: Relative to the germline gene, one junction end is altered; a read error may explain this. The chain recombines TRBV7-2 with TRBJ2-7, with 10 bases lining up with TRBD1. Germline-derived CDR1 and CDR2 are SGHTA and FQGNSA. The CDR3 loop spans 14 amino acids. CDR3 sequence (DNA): TGTGCCGGCAGCCCCAGACAGGGGGCGGCCGAGCAGTACTTC. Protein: CAGSPRQGAAEQYF.

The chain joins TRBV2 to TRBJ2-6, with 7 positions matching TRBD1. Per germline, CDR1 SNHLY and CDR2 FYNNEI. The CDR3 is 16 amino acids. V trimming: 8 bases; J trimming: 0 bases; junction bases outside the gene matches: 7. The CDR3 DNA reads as TGTGCCAGCGGAAAGGACAGGAGCTCTGGGGCCAACGTCCTGACTTTC. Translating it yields CASGKDRSSGANVLTF.

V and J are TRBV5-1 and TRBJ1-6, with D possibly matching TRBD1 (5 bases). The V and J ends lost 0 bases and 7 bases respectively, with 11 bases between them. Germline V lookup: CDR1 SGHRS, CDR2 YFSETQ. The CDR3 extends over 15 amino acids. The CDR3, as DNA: TGCGCCAGCAGCTTGGAGTCAGGGTGGAATTCACCCCTCCACTTT. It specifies CASSLESGWNSPLHF. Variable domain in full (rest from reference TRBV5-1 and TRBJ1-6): KAGVTQTPRYLIKTRGQQVTLSCSPISGHRSVSWYQQTPGQGLQFLFEYFSETQRNKGNFPGRFSGRQFSNSRSEMNVSTLELGDSALYLCASSLESGWNSPLHFGNGTRLTVT.

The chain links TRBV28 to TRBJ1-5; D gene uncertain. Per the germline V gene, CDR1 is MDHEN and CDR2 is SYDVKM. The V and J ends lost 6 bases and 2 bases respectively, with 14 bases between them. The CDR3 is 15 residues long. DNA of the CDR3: TGTGCCAGCAGCCGACCGGACTTGGGCAATCAGCCCCAGCATTTT. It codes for CASSRPDLGNQPQHF.

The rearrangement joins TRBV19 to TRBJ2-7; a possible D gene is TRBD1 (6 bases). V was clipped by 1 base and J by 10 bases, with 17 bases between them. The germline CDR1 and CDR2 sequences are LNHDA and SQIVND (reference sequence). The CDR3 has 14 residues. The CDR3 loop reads CASSIVGRGSEQYF. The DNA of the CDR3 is TGTGCCAGTAGTATAGTGGGCAGGGGTTCGGAACAGTACTTC.

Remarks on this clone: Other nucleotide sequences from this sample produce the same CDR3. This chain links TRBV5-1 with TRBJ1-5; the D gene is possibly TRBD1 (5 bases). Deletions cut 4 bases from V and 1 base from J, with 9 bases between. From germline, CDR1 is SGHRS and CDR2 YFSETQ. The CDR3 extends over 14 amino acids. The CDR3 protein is CASSPGDSNQPQHF. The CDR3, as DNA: TGCGCCAGCAGCCCGGGGGACAGCAATCAGCCCCAGCATTTT. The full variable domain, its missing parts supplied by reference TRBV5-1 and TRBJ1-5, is KAGVTQTPRYLIKTRGQQVTLSCSPISGHRSVSWYQQTPGQGLQFLFEYFSETQRNKGNFPGRFSGRQFSNSRSEMNVSTLELGDSALYLCASSPGDSNQPQHFGDGTRLSIL.

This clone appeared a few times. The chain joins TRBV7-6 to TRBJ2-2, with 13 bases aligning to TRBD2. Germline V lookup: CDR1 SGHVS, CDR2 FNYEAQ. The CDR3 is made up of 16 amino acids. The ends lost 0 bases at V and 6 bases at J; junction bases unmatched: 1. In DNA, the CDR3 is TGTGCCAGCAGCTTAGCGGGGACTAGCGGGGCCGGGGAGCTGTTTTTT. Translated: CASSLAGTSGAGELFF.

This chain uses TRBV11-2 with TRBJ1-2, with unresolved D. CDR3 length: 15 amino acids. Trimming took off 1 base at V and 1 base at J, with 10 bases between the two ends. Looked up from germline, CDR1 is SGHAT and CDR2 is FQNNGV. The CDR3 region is CASSLGGLGNYGYTF. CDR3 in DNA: TGTGCCAGCAGCTTAGGCGGTCTCGGTAACTATGGCTACACCTTC. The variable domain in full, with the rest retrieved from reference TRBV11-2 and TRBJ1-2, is EAGVAQSPRYKIIEKRQSVAFWCNPISGHATLYWYQQILGQGPKLLIQFQNNGVVDDSQLPKDRFSAERLKGVDSTLKIQPAKLEDSAVYLCASSLGGLGNYGYTFGSGTRLTVV.

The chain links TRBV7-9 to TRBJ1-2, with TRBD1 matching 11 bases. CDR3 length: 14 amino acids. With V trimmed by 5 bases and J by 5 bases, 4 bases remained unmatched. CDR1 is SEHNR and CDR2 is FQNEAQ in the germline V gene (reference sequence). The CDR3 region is CASSQGTGGYGYTF. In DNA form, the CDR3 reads TGTGCCAGCAGCCAAGGGACAGGGGGTTATGGCTACACCTTC.

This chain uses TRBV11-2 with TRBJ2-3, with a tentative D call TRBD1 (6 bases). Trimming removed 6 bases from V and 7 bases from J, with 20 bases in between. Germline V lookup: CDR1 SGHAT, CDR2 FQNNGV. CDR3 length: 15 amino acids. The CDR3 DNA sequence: TGTGCCAGCAGACACGCTAGACAGGCGGTATATACGCAGTATTTT. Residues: CASRHARQAVYTQYF.

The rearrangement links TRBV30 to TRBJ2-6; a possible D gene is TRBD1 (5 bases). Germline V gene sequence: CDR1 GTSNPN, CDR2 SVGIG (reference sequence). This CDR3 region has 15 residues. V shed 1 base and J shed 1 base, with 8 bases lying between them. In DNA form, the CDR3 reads TGTGCCTGGAGTGACCAGGGATCTGGGGCCAACGTCCTGACTTTC. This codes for CAWSDQGSGANVLTF.

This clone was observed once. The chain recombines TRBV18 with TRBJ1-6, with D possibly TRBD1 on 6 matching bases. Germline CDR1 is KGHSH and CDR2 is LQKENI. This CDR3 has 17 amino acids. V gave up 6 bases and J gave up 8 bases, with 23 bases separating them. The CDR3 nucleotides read TGTGCCAGCTCCCAGCCCCCGCGTTGGGACACTGATTCACCCCTCCACTTT. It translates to CASSQPPRWDTDSPLHF.

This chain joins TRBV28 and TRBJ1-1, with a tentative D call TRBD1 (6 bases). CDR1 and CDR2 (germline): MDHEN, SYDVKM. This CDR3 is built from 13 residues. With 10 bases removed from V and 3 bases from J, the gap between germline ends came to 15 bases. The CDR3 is CAILRGFDTEAFF. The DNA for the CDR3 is TGTGCCATACTCAGGGGATTTGACACTGAAGCTTTCTTT.

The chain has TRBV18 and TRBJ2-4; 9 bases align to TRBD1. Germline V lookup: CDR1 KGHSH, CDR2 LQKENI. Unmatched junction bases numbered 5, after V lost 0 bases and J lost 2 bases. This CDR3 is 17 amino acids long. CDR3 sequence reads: CASSPPVGQGSKNIQYF. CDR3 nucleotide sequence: TGTGCCAGCTCACCACCGGTGGGACAGGGATCCAAAAACATTCAGTACTTC.

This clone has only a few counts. CDR3 protein: CASSLSSGGYTEAFF. The CDR3 DNA reads as TGTGCCAGCAGTTTGTCGAGCGGAGGGTACACTGAAGCTTTCTTT. The chain joins TRBV27 to TRBJ1-1; D ambiguous. Germline CDR1 MNHEY, CDR2 SMNVEV (reference sequence). Deletions cut 3 bases from V and 3 bases from J, with 14 bases between. This CDR3 spans 15 amino acids.

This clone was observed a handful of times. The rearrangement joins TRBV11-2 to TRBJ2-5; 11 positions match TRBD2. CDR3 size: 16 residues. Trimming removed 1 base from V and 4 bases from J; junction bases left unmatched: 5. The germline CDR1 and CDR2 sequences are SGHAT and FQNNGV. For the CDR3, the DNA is TGTGCCAGCAGCTTAGGATCCCTAGCGGGAGGAGAGACCCAGTACTTC. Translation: CASSLGSLAGGETQYF. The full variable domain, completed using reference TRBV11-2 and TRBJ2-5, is EAGVAQSPRYKIIEKRQSVAFWCNPISGHATLYWYQQILGQGPKLLIQFQNNGVVDDSQLPKDRFSAERLKGVDSTLKIQPAKLEDSAVYLCASSLGSLAGGETQYFGPGTRLLVL.

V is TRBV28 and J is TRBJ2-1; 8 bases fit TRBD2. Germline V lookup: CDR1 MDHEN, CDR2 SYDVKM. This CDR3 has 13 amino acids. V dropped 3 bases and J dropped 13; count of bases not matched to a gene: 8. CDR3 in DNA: TGTGCCAGCAGTTTCCCCGGGGCGGGAGGACAGTTCTTC. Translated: CASSFPGAGGQFF.

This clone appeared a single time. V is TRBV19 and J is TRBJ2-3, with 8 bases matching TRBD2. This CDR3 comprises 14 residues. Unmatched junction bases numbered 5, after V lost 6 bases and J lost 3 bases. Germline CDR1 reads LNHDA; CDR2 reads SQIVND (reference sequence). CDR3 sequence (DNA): TGTGCCAGTAGATTAGCGGGACGGACAGATACGCAGTATTTT. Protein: CASRLAGRTDTQYF.

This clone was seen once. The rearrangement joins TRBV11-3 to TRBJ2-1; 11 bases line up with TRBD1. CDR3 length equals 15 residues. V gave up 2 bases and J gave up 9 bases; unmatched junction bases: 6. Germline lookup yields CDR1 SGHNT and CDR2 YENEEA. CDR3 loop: CASSLMWTGGVEQFF. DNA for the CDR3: TGTGCCAGCAGCTTAATGTGGACAGGGGGCGTTGAGCAGTTCTTC.

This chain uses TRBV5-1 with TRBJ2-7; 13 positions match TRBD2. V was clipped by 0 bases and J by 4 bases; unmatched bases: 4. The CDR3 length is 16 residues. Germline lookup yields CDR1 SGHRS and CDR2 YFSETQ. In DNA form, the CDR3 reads TGCGCCAGCAGCTTGGGGACTAGCGGGAGACAGTACGAGCAGTACTTC. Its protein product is CASSLGTSGRQYEQYF.

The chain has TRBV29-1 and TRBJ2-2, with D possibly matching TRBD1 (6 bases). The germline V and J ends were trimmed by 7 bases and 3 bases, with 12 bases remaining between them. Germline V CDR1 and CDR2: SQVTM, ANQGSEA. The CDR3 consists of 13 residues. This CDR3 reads CSATTGYTGELFF. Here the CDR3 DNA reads TGCAGCGCTACTACAGGGTACACCGGGGAGCTGTTTTTT.

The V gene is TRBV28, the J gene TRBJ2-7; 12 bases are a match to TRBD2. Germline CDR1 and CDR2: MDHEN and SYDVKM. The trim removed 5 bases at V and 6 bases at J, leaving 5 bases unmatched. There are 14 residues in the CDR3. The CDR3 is CASSDTSGRFEQYF. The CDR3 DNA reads TGTGCCAGCAGTGACACTAGCGGGAGGTTCGAGCAGTACTTC.

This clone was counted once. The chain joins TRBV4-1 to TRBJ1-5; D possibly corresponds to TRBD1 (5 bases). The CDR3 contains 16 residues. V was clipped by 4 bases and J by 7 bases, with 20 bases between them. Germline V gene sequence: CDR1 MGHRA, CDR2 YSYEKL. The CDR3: CASSRTNILQGQPQHF. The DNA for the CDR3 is TGCGCCAGCAGCCGAACCAACATCCTTCAGGGACAGCCCCAGCATTTT.

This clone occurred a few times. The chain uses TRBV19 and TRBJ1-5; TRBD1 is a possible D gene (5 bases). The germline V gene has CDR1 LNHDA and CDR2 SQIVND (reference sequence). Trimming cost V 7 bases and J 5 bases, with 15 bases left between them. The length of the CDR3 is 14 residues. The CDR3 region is CASTTLQVDQPQHF. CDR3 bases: TGTGCCAGTACCACCTTACAGGTGGATCAGCCCCAGCATTTT. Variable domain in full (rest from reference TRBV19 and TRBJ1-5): DGGITQSPKYLFRKEGQNVTLSCEQNLNHDAMYWYRQDPGQGLRLIYYSQIVNDFQKGDIAEGYSVSREKKESFPLTVTSAQKNPTAFYLCASTTLQVDQPQHFGDGTRLSIL.

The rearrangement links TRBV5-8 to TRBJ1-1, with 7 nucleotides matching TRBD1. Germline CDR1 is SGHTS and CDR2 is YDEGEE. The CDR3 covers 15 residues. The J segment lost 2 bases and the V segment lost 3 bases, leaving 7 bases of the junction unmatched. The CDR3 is CASSSGQVENTEAFF. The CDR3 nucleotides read TGTGCCAGCAGCTCCGGACAGGTAGAAAACACTGAAGCTTTCTTT. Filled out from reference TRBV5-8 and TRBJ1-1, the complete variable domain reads EAGVTQSPTHLIKTRGQQATLRCSPISGHTSVYWYQQALGLGLQFLLWYDEGEERNRGNFPPRFSGRQFPNYSSELNVNALELEDSALYLCASSSGQVENTEAFFGQGTRLTVV.